These T cell receptor beta chains were read from a single sample in a study of T cells expressing NK-cell markers. TCRdb reworked the 5' RACE reads into one entry per CDR3 protein, no DNA. In total, the table holds 400,000 to 550,000 distinct CDR3 sequences. The sample consisted of blood T cells: a sorted CD56 or NKG2C T cell subset, CD4+ or CD8+ T cells, or bulk PBMC T cells (not recorded which). Every receptor here comes from a woman between 18 and 70 years old in good health. Both conserved end residues are part of each CDR3. The order of the fields is J gene, V gene, CDR3 protein.

TRBJ2-5 | TRBV3-1 | CASRFTGTLSQGVQYF
TRBJ1-3 | TRBV6-5 | CASSYPPGPQGGNTIYF
TRBJ1-2 | TRBV6-1 | CASGGTGTPMGGYTF
TRBJ1-6 | TRBV20-1 | CSADGWTGGSYNSPLHF
TRBJ1-1 | TRBV27 | CASQDGQGTEAFF
TRBJ1-1 | TRBV12-3/TRBV12-4 | CASSFGTRATEAFF
TRBJ2-5 | TRBV7-2 | CASGDLSRETQYF
TRBJ1-3 | TRBV5-5 | CASSPGTPFSGNTIYF
TRBJ1-2 | TRBV7-9 | CASSPAGFGDGYTF
TRBJ2-1 | TRBV6-5 | CASSYPSAAAGNEQFF
TRBJ2-1 | TRBV6-5 | CASSYGGSYNEQFF
TRBJ2-1 | TRBV5-1 | CASSPGALRNEQFF
TRBJ2-1 | TRBV12-3/TRBV12-4 | CASGGATPPYNEQFF
TRBJ2-7 | TRBV7-2 | CASSLGPDAGSYEQYF
TRBJ2-2 | TRBV5-1 | CASSLALSGVDTGELFF
TRBJ2-1 | TRBV20-1 | CSARLLANEQFF
TRBJ2-5 | TRBV30 | CAWSVRRTAGREAQYF
TRBJ1-6 | TRBV15 | CATSRERSRSPLHF
TRBJ2-2 | TRBV7-7 | CASSLAGVTANTGELFF
TRBJ1-6 | TRBV7-2 | CASSLLGLVGSPLHF
TRBJ2-1 | TRBV20-1 | CSAPNRAGGSEQFF
TRBJ1-1 | TRBV7-2 | CASSLAAGGFGEAFF
TRBJ2-1 | TRBV19 | CASSKQGPYNEQFF
TRBJ1-4 | TRBV12-3/TRBV12-4 | CASSEGGVPEKLFF
TRBJ1-2 | TRBV20-1 | CSASPMRSYGYTF
TRBJ2-2 | TRBV6-2/TRBV6-3 | CASAPDLGLITGELFF
TRBJ2-7 | TRBV7-9 | CASSFVTNEQYF
TRBJ1-1 | TRBV5-1 | CASSGGQPNTEAFF
TRBJ2-3 | TRBV19 | CASSTAGSHTDTQYF
TRBJ2-3 | TRBV5-1 | CASSPTGGRGDTQYF
TRBJ2-3 | TRBV4-3 | CASSQGFTGRTDTQYF
TRBJ1-2 | TRBV4-1 | CASSQFDGYTF